This TCR beta chain was sequenced for a study of HIV-infected patients and healthy controls. TCRdb reprocessed the 5' RACE reads with MiXCR, giving one entry per CDR3 protein. This sample has 65,000 to 70,000 distinct CDR3 sequences, with around 16% found just once. This clonotype was seen more than once but under ten times. Sequencing was performed on CD4+ T cells from blood. This TCR was recovered from a human donor in good health.

CDR3 DNA: TGTGCCAGCTCACCCGTCTCGAAGAACTATGGCTACACCTTC. It yields the protein CASSPVSKNYGYTF. The V call is TRBV18, the J call TRBJ1-2, with D unresolved. The ends were cut back, 3 bases at V and 2 bases at J, with 10 bases in the middle. There are 14 residues in the CDR3. Germline CDR1 KGHSH, CDR2 LQKENI.